The TCR beta chain described here comes from a study of T cell responses to AZD1222 COVID-19 vaccine. Points from the study as a whole: The CD4 TCRs associated with vaccination extended across spike and predominated at 160-218 and 743-854. In the spike-specific TCR repertoire, nearly half reportedly target unmutated variant regions.

Profiling relied on immunoSEQ multiplex PCR, and the TCRdb table lists in-frame clones only, not all of them. Of more than 95,000 clones listed, about nine tenths are singletons. V was clipped by 5 bases and J by 6 bases, with 10 bases between them. The CDR3 is 13 residues long. From germline, CDR1 is SEHNR and CDR2 FQNEAQ (reference sequence). Worth noting for this clone: Its cognate antigen is unknown.

This TCR was recovered from an adult in good health. This material consisted of peripheral blood, taken on day 0 of AZD1222 vaccination. The gene calls are TRBV7-9 and TRBJ1-4; no clear D. Here the CDR3 reads CASSTREYEKLFF. For the CDR3, the DNA is TGTGCCAGCAGCACCCGGGAGTATGAAAAACTGTTTTTT.